This paragraph reports one T cell receptor (beta chain). Library preparation (for TCRbeta) was performed with unique molecular identifiers. TCRdb re-derived calls from the PCR reads in MiXCR, one entry per CDR3 protein. The table has about 470,000 distinct CDR3 sequences, roughly 44% seen once; the top ten hold 27%. This specimen belongs to a study of T-cell reconstitution after alpha-beta-depleted transplantation in children. This sample comprised PBMCs, obtained before TCRalphabeta/CD19-depleted stem cell transplant. This clonotype was obtained from a girl aged 2-10 years with aplastic anemia, due to receive a stem cell transplant.

Here the CDR3 DNA reads TGTGCCAGCACCTTTACTAGGACAGGGGTTGAGACCCAGTACTTC. This translates into CASTFTRTGVETQYF. J is TRBJ2-5 and V is TRBV6-1; 9 bases are shared with TRBD1. CDR3 length equals 15 residues. V dropped 7 bases and J dropped 5; count of bases not matched to a gene: 11. Germline CDR1 is MNHNS and CDR2 is SASEGT.